The 13 T cell receptor beta chains below were found in one sample sequenced in a study of blood T cell repertoires in COVID-19. Clones were read by immunoSEQ multiplex PCR, and TCRdb kept only the in-frame ones, dropping some. The sample contains tens of thousands of clones, under 90% of which appear only once. The sample consisted of peripheral blood. The receptors were sampled from a human donor in a cohort sampled during active COVID-19.

This chain uses TRBV5-4 with TRBJ1-5; no reliable D call. CDR3 size: 13 residues. Looked up from germline, CDR1 is SGHNT and CDR2 is YYREEE (reference sequence). V lost 2 bases to trimming and J lost 5 bases, with 8 bases between them. This CDR3 reads CASSFGGDQPQHF. The DNA of the CDR3 is TGTGCCAGCAGCTTTGGAGGAGATCAGCCCCAGCATTTT. The entire variable domain, with the rest obtained from reference TRBV5-4 and TRBJ1-5, is as follows: ETGVTQSPTHLIKTRGQQVTLRCSSQSGHNTVSWYQQALGQGPQFIFQYYREEENGRGNFPPRFSGLQFPNYSSELNVNALELDDSALYLCASSFGGDQPQHFGDGTRLSIL.

This rearrangement joins TRBV19 to TRBJ1-5; no clear D. V was trimmed by 3 bases and J by 3 bases, leaving 15 bases between them. There are 16 residues in the CDR3. The germline CDR1 and CDR2 sequences are LNHDA and SQIVND (reference sequence). CDR3 loop: CASSMIMALPNQPQHF. CDR3 in DNA: TGTGCCAGTAGTATGATCATGGCCCTTCCCAATCAGCCCCAGCATTTT.

The chain uses TRBV7-9 and TRBJ1-6; 9 nucleotides line up with TRBD1. The CDR3 is 16 residues long. V lost 3 bases, J lost 3 bases, and 3 bases stayed unmatched. CDR1 and CDR2 (germline): SEHNR, FQNEAQ (reference sequence). The CDR3 DNA reads as TGTGCCAGCAGCTTGGGACAGGGTTTCTATAATTCACCCCTCCACTTT. Encoded protein: CASSLGQGFYNSPLHF.

V and J are TRBV28 and TRBJ1-6; D perhaps matches TRBD1 (5 bases). V shed 4 bases and J shed 3 bases, with 7 bases lying between them. The length of the CDR3 is 14 residues. The germline V gene has CDR1 MDHEN and CDR2 SYDVKM. The CDR3 nucleotides read TGTGCCAGCAGTTCAACAGGCTATAATTCACCCCTCCACTTT. Amino acid sequence: CASSSTGYNSPLHF.

V is TRBV28 and J is TRBJ1-1; unclear D gene. Trimming cost V 8 bases and J 1 base, with 14 bases left between them. CDR3 size: 14 residues. Germline CDR1 is MDHEN and CDR2 is SYDVKM. This CDR3 is CASSKLGENTEAFF. CDR3 bases: TGTGCCAGCTCAAAACTCGGGGAGAACACTGAAGCTTTCTTT. Supplemented by reference TRBV28 and TRBJ1-1, the full variable domain reads DVKVTQSSRYLVKRTGEKVFLECVQDMDHENMFWYRQDPGLGLRLIYFSYDVKMKEKGDIPEGYSVSREKKERFSLILESASTNQTSMYLCASSKLGENTEAFFGQGTRLTVV.

The chain has TRBV6-5 and TRBJ1-1, with no clear D. The CDR3 spans 14 residues. Trimming took 2 bases from V and 6 from J, leaving 13 bases between them. Germline V lookup: CDR1 MNHEY, CDR2 SVGAGI. The CDR3 here is CASSYGRGFAEAFF. The DNA for the CDR3 is TGTGCCAGCAGTTACGGACGAGGGTTCGCTGAAGCTTTCTTT.

The J gene is TRBJ1-2, the V gene TRBV9, with 8 bases aligning to TRBD1. Germline V gives CDR1 SGDLS, CDR2 YYNGEE. Trimming took 3 bases from V and 0 from J; bases not matched to a gene: 4. This CDR3 region has 15 residues. For the CDR3, the DNA is TGTGCCAGCAGCGCGAGGGACAGGTCTAACTATGGCTACACCTTC. Amino acid sequence: CASSARDRSNYGYTF.

The rearrangement joins TRBV4-3 to TRBJ2-3; weak D call: TRBD2 (6 bases). The CDR3 totals 17 residues. Deletions cut 6 bases from V and 0 bases from J, with 19 bases between. From germline, CDR1 is LGHNA and CDR2 YSLEER. CDR3 amino acids: CASSHNIKAGSTDTQYF. CDR3 nucleotide sequence: TGCGCCAGCAGTCACAATATCAAAGCGGGCAGCACAGATACGCAGTATTTT.

The chain carries TRBV2 and TRBJ2-7; D is perhaps TRBD2 (6 bases). CDR3 length: 11 residues. Germline V gene sequence: CDR1 SNHLY, CDR2 FYNNEI. Trimming pared 7 bases from V and 4 bases from J, leaving 8 bases between. The CDR3 nucleotides are TGTGCCAGCAACCGGGGGTACGAGCAGTACTTC. Amino acid sequence: CASNRGYEQYF. The complete variable domain, with remaining parts taken from reference TRBV2 and TRBJ2-7, reads EPEVTQTPSHQVTQMGQEVILRCVPISNHLYFYWYRQILGQKVEFLVSFYNNEISEKSEIFDDQFSVERPDGSNFTLKIRSTKLEDSAMYFCASNRGYEQYFGPGTRLTVT.

The chain carries TRBV4-3 and TRBJ2-7; 8 nucleotides match TRBD2. Germline assignment: CDR1 LGHNA and CDR2 YSLEER. The CDR3 runs to 15 residues. V dropped 6 bases and J dropped 4; count of bases not matched to a gene: 11. The CDR3 DNA is TGCGCCAGCAGGGAGGATACTAGCGGTATTTACGAGCAGTACTTC. Its translation: CASREDTSGIYEQYF.

The chain uses TRBV25-1 and TRBJ2-7; weak D call: TRBD1 (5 bases). CDR3 length equals 15 residues. The germline CDR1 and CDR2 sequences are MGHDK and SYGVNS. V lost 0 bases, J lost 7 bases, and 16 bases lay in between. The CDR3 DNA follows: TGTGCCAGCAGTGAATATTATCGGCAGGGTGGGGAGCAGTACTTC. It specifies CASSEYYRQGGEQYF.

The rearrangement joins TRBV28 to TRBJ1-2; the D gene is possibly TRBD1 (6 bases). The V gene's germline CDR1 is MDHEN and CDR2 SYDVKM. With 7 bases removed from V and 5 bases from J, the gap between germline ends came to 14 bases. The CDR3 contains 13 residues. The CDR3 loop is CASIQDRDYGYTF. The CDR3 nucleotides are TGTGCCAGCATTCAGGACAGAGATTATGGCTACACCTTC.

The chain carries TRBV7-9 and TRBJ2-5; 16 bases fit TRBD2. The CDR3 is 16 residues long. Germline CDR1 reads SEHNR; CDR2 reads FQNEAQ (reference sequence). Trimming took 3 bases from V and 2 from J; bases not matched to a gene: 0. The CDR3 sequence is CASSLGLAGGQETQYF. The CDR3 nucleotides are TGTGCCAGCAGCTTGGGACTAGCGGGGGGGCAAGAGACCCAGTACTTC.